The entry below describes one T cell receptor (beta chain). The data derive from a study of CD8+ T cells in alopecia areata. As to treatment: oral pan-JAK inhibitor, 5-10 mg twice daily. Extraction of RNA preceded its reverse transcription into cDNA, which served as the sequencing template. Libraries were prepared by immunoSEQ multiplex PCR; TCRdb keeps only in-frame clonotypes and omits some of them. In the table there are more than 200,000 clones, 40% to 45% of which are singletons. The CDR3 spans 17 residues. Per germline, CDR1 GTSNPN and CDR2 SVGIG (reference sequence). The germline V and J ends were trimmed by 1 base and 1 base, with 17 bases remaining between them.

The gene calls are TRBV30 and TRBJ1-5; D uncertain. Sequenced here: CD4+ T cells sorted from blood, sampled at approximately week 36, from a patient treated with tofacitinib. This clonotype was obtained from a human donor with alopecia areata. CDR3 sequence: CAWSDPGGKPSNQPQHF. CDR3 nucleotide sequence: TGTGCCTGGAGTGACCCGGGAGGCAAGCCCAGCAATCAGCCCCAGCATTTT.